This paragraph covers one T cell receptor beta chain sequence. Its antigen is currently unknown. Stated time point: blood 2 weeks post-SBRT. The sample's treatment: 15 Gy SBRT to primary tumor, nephrectomy 4 weeks later. After SBRT, blood was collected at 2 and 4 weeks, plus baseline. The protocol was immunoSEQ multiplex PCR, while the TCRdb copy is restricted to in-frame clones and leaves out a portion. The sample records 100,000 to 150,000 clones, 81% being singletons. This entry is derived from a study of radiation and T cells in renal cell carcinoma. In the study overall: Nephrectomy followed 15 Gy stereotactic body radiation by 4 weeks.

Whole-study results and caveats: Top tumor clonotypes rose in blood 2 weeks post-radiation, then contracted. No pretreatment tumor biopsies were available for baseline clonotypes.

This sample comprised blood, obtained from a patient whose treatment included radiotherapy and nephrectomy. The TCR comes from a man aged 45-60 years with renal cell carcinoma.

CDR3 sequence (DNA): TGTGCCATCAGTGAGACCGATGGAGGGGGAAACACCATATATTTT. It codes for CAISETDGGGNTIYF. The rearrangement links TRBV10-3 to TRBJ1-3; D remains unclear. CDR1 is ENHRY and CDR2 is SYGVKD in the germline V gene. V lost 2 bases to trimming and J lost 4 bases, with 12 bases between them. The CDR3 covers 15 residues.